This T cell receptor beta chain was sequenced during a study of blood T cells in healthy people across ages. General observations from the study: Donor CMV infection status was unknown, possibly confounding age-related changes in expanded clonotypes. From one million sequenced T cells, diversity estimates were lower bounds.

In its sample, this clonotype was seen many times. What it binds is not known. Then a second PCR, running roughly 7 to 11 cycles, was carried out with a sample-barcoded 5' primer and a J-beta primer mix. TCRdb reanalysed the 5' RACE reads using MiXCR and keeps one entry per CDR3 protein. The sample consists of hundreds of thousands of distinct CDR3 sequences, around 21% of them appearing once. The length of the CDR3 is 18 residues. V dropped 3 bases and J dropped 1; count of bases not matched to a gene: 7. The germline V gene encodes CDR1 SGHRS and CDR2 YFSETQ. Sequencing input: blood. The chain recombines TRBV5-1 with TRBJ2-6, with TRBD1 identical over 10 bases. The clonotype was recovered from a man aged 65 to 85 in good health. Written as DNA, the CDR3 is TGCGCCAGCAGCTCGAACCGACAGGGGGCTTCTGGGGCCAACGTCCTGACTTTC. Its protein product is CASSSNRQGASGANVLTF. Supplemented by reference TRBV5-1 and TRBJ2-6, the full variable domain reads KAGVTQTPRYLIKTRGQQVTLSCSPISGHRSVSWYQQTPGQGLQFLFEYFSETQRNKGNFPGRFSGRQFSNSRSEMNVSTLELGDSALYLCASSSNRQGASGANVLTFGAGSRLTVL.